The 26 T cell receptor beta chains in this list originate from one sample, sequenced in a study of CD8 T cells in ankylosing spondylitis. A single record per CDR3 protein comes from TCRdb applying MiXCR to the 5' RACE reads. Of about 92,000 distinct CDR3 sequences listed, 8.8% are singletons. The sequenced material came from blood, either unsorted or a sorted T cell fraction (not recorded which). These receptors all come from a male donor with ankylosing spondylitis or in good health (not recorded which).

This clonotype was seen at least ten times. CDR3 nucleotides: TGTGCCAGCAGCGTAGGTCAAACAGGGGCCTACGAGCAGTACTTC. This sequence encodes CASSVGQTGAYEQYF. The rearrangement links TRBV9 to TRBJ2-7; TRBD1 aligns across 7 bases. The CDR3 runs 15 residues. Trimming took 0 bases from V and 2 from J; bases not matched to a gene: 5. Germline CDR1 and CDR2: SGDLS and YYNGEE.

This clonotype was seen at least ten times. This sequence joins TRBV6-5 and TRBJ1-5, with a possible D match to TRBD1 (5 bases). This CDR3 spans 16 amino acids. V was clipped by 5 bases and J by 0 bases, with 14 bases between them. Germline V lookup: CDR1 MNHEY, CDR2 SVGAGI. DNA of the CDR3: TGTGCCAGCAGTCCCTCCGGGAGGGGTAGCAATCAGCCCCAGCATTTT. Residues: CASSPSGRGSNQPQHF.

In this sample, this clonotype turned up many times. The chain couples TRBV5-1 to TRBJ1-1; no definite D call. Germline V gene data show CDR1 as SGHRS and CDR2 as YFSETQ. CDR3 length: 13 residues. V was shortened by 2 bases and J by 4 bases, with 9 bases between the two germline ends. The CDR3 reads CASSLPGSTEAFF. CDR3 coding DNA: TGCGCCAGCAGCTTACCGGGGAGCACTGAAGCTTTCTTT. Full variable domain (remainder filled in from reference TRBV5-1 and TRBJ1-1): KAGVTQTPRYLIKTRGQQVTLSCSPISGHRSVSWYQQTPGQGLQFLFEYFSETQRNKGNFPGRFSGRQFSNSRSEMNVSTLELGDSALYLCASSLPGSTEAFFGQGTRLTVV.

This clonotype was recorded a few times. The chain has TRBV3-1 and TRBJ2-1, with no clear D. CDR1 is LGHDT, CDR2 YNNKEL, per germline (reference sequence). This CDR3 spans 14 amino acids. V was trimmed by 5 bases and J by 9 bases, leaving 17 bases between them. The CDR3 loop is CASSSRTLNFEQFF. In nucleotides, the CDR3 is TGTGCCAGCAGCTCTCGGACGTTAAATTTTGAGCAGTTCTTC.

Details on this clonotype: It may be a read error: a sequence one base away is much more abundant. The CDR3 DNA follows: TGTACCAGCTTTAGCTCCTACGAGCAGTACTTC. Residues: CTSFSSYEQYF. The V gene is TRBV27, the J gene TRBJ2-7; D remains unclear. CDR1 is MNHEY and CDR2 is SMNVEV in the germline V gene (reference sequence). The CDR3 is made up of 11 amino acids.

This clonotype appeared many times. The chain couples TRBV9 to TRBJ2-5; 9 bases match TRBD2. Germline assignment: CDR1 SGDLS and CDR2 YYNGEE. V gave up 4 bases and J gave up 5 bases; unmatched junction bases: 9. This CDR3 has 15 amino acids. CDR3 DNA: TGTGCCAGCAGCCCCCAGGGACTAGCTTTGGAGACCCAGTACTTC. Translated, it gives CASSPQGLALETQYF.

This clonotype was seen at least ten times. V is TRBV30 and J is TRBJ1-1; D perhaps matches TRBD1 (5 bases). CDR1 is GTSNPN, CDR2 SVGIG, per germline (reference sequence). V dropped 8 bases and J dropped 0 bases, with 13 bases sitting between them. The CDR3 sequence is 13 residues long. For the CDR3, the DNA is TGTGCCCAGAGCGGGGGGGTGAACACTGAAGCTTTCTTT. Translated: CAQSGGVNTEAFF.

This clonotype was seen at least ten times. This chain joins TRBV29-1 and TRBJ2-3; D unclear. CDR1 and CDR2 from the germline V gene are SQVTM and ANQGSEA. Trimming cost V 3 bases and J 4 bases, with 14 bases left between them. This CDR3 has 14 residues. CDR3 amino acids: CSVEKGNAADTQYF. As DNA, the CDR3 is TGCAGCGTTGAGAAGGGTAATGCTGCAGATACGCAGTATTTT.

This clonotype came up many times. The gene calls are TRBV3-1 and TRBJ2-5; 10 bases are a match to TRBD2. J lost 5 bases, V lost 5 bases, and 11 bases had no gene match. Germline CDR1 LGHDT, CDR2 YNNKEL (reference sequence). This CDR3 is built from 16 residues. The CDR3 protein is CASSTRLAGPLETQYF. The CDR3 DNA reads as TGTGCCAGCAGCACCCGACTAGCGGGCCCATTGGAGACCCAGTACTTC.

This clonotype was observed at least ten times. V and J are TRBV11-3 and TRBJ1-2, with D unclear. Trimming took 0 bases from V and 2 from J, leaving 1 base between them. The CDR3 runs to 12 residues. The germline V gene has CDR1 SGHNT and CDR2 YENEEA. The chain's CDR3 is CASSLENYGYTF. In nucleotides, the CDR3 is TGTGCCAGCAGCTTAGAAAACTATGGCTACACCTTC.

This clonotype has at least ten counts. V usage is TRBV5-6 and J usage is TRBJ1-5; D is ambiguous. This CDR3 comprises 15 residues. Germline V gene sequence: CDR1 SGHDT, CDR2 YYEEEE. V lost 0 bases and J 2 bases, leaving 9 bases between the germline ends. The CDR3 here is CASSLGLRGNQPQHF. DNA for the CDR3: TGTGCCAGCAGCTTGGGCCTTCGCGGCAATCAGCCCCAGCATTTT.

This clonotype has at least ten counts. The DNA for the CDR3 is TGCGCCAGCAGCTTATCCGGGACAGGGGGCCGGGGGAACACTGAAGCTTTCTTT. This encodes CASSLSGTGGRGNTEAFF. The chain joins TRBV5-1 to TRBJ1-1; 12 bases line up with TRBD1. Unmatched junction bases numbered 9, after V lost 2 bases and J lost 1 base. This CDR3 has 18 amino acids. The germline gives CDR1 SGHRS, CDR2 YFSETQ.

This clonotype was seen just once. A much larger clone is a single base away; this may be a read error. The chain uses TRBV28 and TRBJ2-7; 10 bases are a match to TRBD2. The V segment lost 4 bases and the J segment 6 bases; nucleotides outside the gene matches: 6. This CDR3 contains 14 residues. Germline V gene data show CDR1 as MDHEN and CDR2 as SYDVKM. The CDR3 DNA is TGTGCCAGCAGTTCAGGACTAGCGGCGGTCGAGCAGTACTTC. It codes for CASSSGLAAVEQYF. Complete variable domain (other parts from reference TRBV28 and TRBJ2-7): DVKVTQSSRYLVKRTGEKVFLECVQDMDHENMFWYRQDPGLGLRLIYFSYDVKMKEKGDIPEGYSVSREKKERFSLILESASTNQTSMYLCASSSGLAAVEQYFGPGTRLTVT.

The genes are TRBV5-7 and TRBJ2-7; TRBD1 matches at 9 bases. TRBV5-7 is an open reading frame, and its role is uncertain. V shed 5 bases, J shed 4 bases, and the junction held 7 bases outside the gene matches. The CDR3 has 14 residues. CDR3 residues: CASRFRDREYEQYF. The CDR3 region has the DNA TGTGCCAGCAGATTCCGGGACAGGGAATACGAGCAGTACTTC.

This clonotype was picked up many times. The rearrangement uses TRBV20-1 and TRBJ1-1; D is undetermined. The V end was cut by 8 bases, the J end by 2 bases, with 6 bases between. Germline V gene lookup returns CDR1 DFQATT and CDR2 SNEGSKA (reference sequence). This CDR3 spans 10 amino acids. This CDR3 reads CSTDNTEAFF. DNA of the CDR3: TGCAGTACAGATAACACTGAAGCTTTCTTT.

This clonotype was seen more than once but under ten times. The CDR3 region is CASGTSGGGYNEQFF. The DNA of the CDR3 is TGTGCTAGTGGAACCAGCGGAGGGGGCTACAATGAGCAGTTCTTC. V is TRBV12-5 and J is TRBJ2-1, with D perhaps given as TRBD1 or TRBD2 (6 bases each). The V end lost 6 bases, the J end lost 3 bases, and 15 bases lay between the germline ends. Per the germline V gene, CDR1 is LGHNT and CDR2 is FRNRAP. This CDR3 contains 15 residues.

In its sample, this clonotype was seen many times. The CDR3 region has the DNA TGCAGTGCGAACAGGGGGCTTGGCTACACCTTC. As protein: CSANRGLGYTF. The chain has TRBV20-1 and TRBJ1-2, with 9 bases that match TRBD1. The CDR3 extends over 11 amino acids. V shed 6 bases and J 7 bases; nucleotides not matched to a gene: 3. CDR1 is DFQATT and CDR2 is SNEGSKA in the germline V gene (reference sequence).

In its sample, this clonotype was seen many times. The genes are TRBV11-2 and TRBJ1-1; TRBD1 matches 7 bases. With V trimmed by 5 bases and J by 1 base, 10 bases remained unmatched. This CDR3 contains 16 residues. Germline V gene sequence: CDR1 SGHAT, CDR2 FQNNGV. This CDR3 reads CASSPRTNRGNTEAFF. The CDR3 nucleotides are TGTGCCAGCAGCCCACGCACAAACAGGGGGAACACTGAAGCTTTCTTT.

This clonotype occurred many times. The chain carries TRBV3-1 and TRBJ2-1; 7 bases are shared with TRBD1. The CDR3 is 14 residues long. Germline V gives CDR1 LGHDT, CDR2 YNNKEL (reference sequence). The V and J ends lost 3 bases and 4 bases, in that order; junction bases with no gene match: 3. CDR3 DNA sequence: TGTGCCAGCAGCCACGGGACAGAGTACAATGAGCAGTTCTTC. Protein product: CASSHGTEYNEQFF.

At least ten counts were recorded for this clonotype. This chain uses TRBV6-1 with TRBJ2-7, with 11 bases aligning to TRBD2. Trimming removed 5 bases from V and 5 bases from J; junction bases left unmatched: 11. Germline V gene lookup returns CDR1 MNHNS and CDR2 SASEGT. CDR3 length equals 16 residues. For the CDR3, the DNA is TGTGCCAGCAGTCGGTTCTTAGCGGGGGGGCCCGACGAGCAGTACTTC. This translates into CASSRFLAGGPDEQYF.

This clonotype was seen ten or more times. V and J are TRBV13 and TRBJ1-4, with 12 bases that match TRBD1. The CDR3 totals 19 residues. Germline V gene lookup returns CDR1 PRHDT and CDR2 FYEKMQ (reference sequence). Unmatched junction bases numbered 16, after V lost 5 bases and J lost 6 bases. The CDR3 DNA reads as TGTGCCAGCAGCGAATTCCCCGGGACAGGGGGCGAAGGGGATGAAAAACTGTTTTTT. As protein: CASSEFPGTGGEGDEKLFF. The full variable domain, completed using reference TRBV13 and TRBJ1-4, is AAGVIQSPRHLIKEKRETATLKCYPIPRHDTVYWYQQGPGQDPQFLISFYEKMQSDKGSIPDRFSAQQFSDYHSELNMSSLELGDSALYFCASSEFPGTGGEGDEKLFFGSGTQLSVL.

This clonotype was detected ten times or more. This sequence joins TRBV29-1 and TRBJ1-2; 7 nucleotides line up with TRBD1. The CDR3 runs to 12 residues. V dropped 6 bases and J dropped 3; count of bases not matched to a gene: 4. Germline assignment: CDR1 SQVTM and CDR2 ANQGSEA. CDR3 coding DNA: TGCAGCGTAACAGGGGTCTACTATGGCTACACCTTC. It translates to CSVTGVYYGYTF.

This clonotype has ten or more counts. The V and J genes are TRBV5-1 and TRBJ2-4; TRBD2 matches at 13 bases. The CDR3 length is 16 residues. Germline-derived CDR1 and CDR2 are SGHRS and YFSETQ. The junction had 7 bases not matched to a gene; V was cut back by 4 bases and J by 6 bases. The CDR3 nucleotides read TGCGCCAGCAGCCCGCCCAGGACTAGCGGGGGAAACATTCAGTACTTC. This sequence encodes CASSPPRTSGGNIQYF.

This clonotype was picked up a small number of times. The genes are TRBV7-9 and TRBJ2-7, with 8 positions matching TRBD2. CDR1 and CDR2 (germline): SEHNR, FQNEAQ (reference sequence). The CDR3 contains 15 residues. J was trimmed by 2 bases and V by 5 bases; bases with no gene match: 8. This CDR3 reads CASSPVAGTPYEQYF. The CDR3 DNA reads as TGTGCCAGCAGCCCGGTAGCGGGGACCCCCTACGAGCAGTACTTC.

Many counts were recorded for this clonotype. The chain joins TRBV3-1 to TRBJ2-5, with D tentatively TRBD1 or TRBD2 (5 bases each). Germline CDR1 and CDR2: LGHDT and YNNKEL (reference sequence). With 3 bases removed from V and 1 base from J, the gap between germline ends came to 9 bases. The CDR3 is 14 amino acids. As DNA, the CDR3 is TGTGCCAGCAGCCACTCGGGACCCCAAGAGACCCAGTACTTC. This gives the protein CASSHSGPQETQYF.

This clonotype was recorded many times. The chain recombines TRBV3-1 with TRBJ1-6; D gene ambiguous. The germline CDR1 and CDR2 sequences are LGHDT and YNNKEL (reference sequence). The CDR3 extends over 15 amino acids. V lost 2 bases, J lost 5 bases, and 10 bases lay in between. For the CDR3, the DNA is TGTGCCAGCAGCCAACTGGACCCGAATAATTCACCCCTCCACTTT. Translation gives CASSQLDPNNSPLHF.